What follows are 4 T cell receptor beta chains derived from one specimen sequenced in a study of graft-versus-host responses after intestinal transplantation. These receptors have no identified antigens. TCRdb's table, derived via immunoSEQ multiplex PCR, lists solely in-frame clones and lacks some. Of some 130,000 clones listed, roughly 91% are singletons. The source was unstimulated CD4+ T cells sorted from spleen or lymph node cells, collected before intestinal transplant. These receptors all stem from a human donor who received an intestinal transplant.

The V and J genes are TRBV2 and TRBJ1-5; D perhaps matches TRBD1 (6 bases). Deletions cut 7 bases from V and 5 bases from J, with 12 bases between. Germline V gives CDR1 SNHLY, CDR2 FYNNEI. The CDR3 loop spans 13 amino acids. CDR3: CASKGVEHQPQHF. CDR3 sequence (DNA): TGTGCCAGCAAGGGGGTGGAGCATCAGCCCCAGCATTTT.

This chain joins TRBV20-1 and TRBJ2-5, with D hard to call. Between the trimmed V and J ends, which lost 4 bases and 4 bases, there was a span of 7 bases. Germline CDR1 is DFQATT and CDR2 is SNEGSKA (reference sequence). The CDR3 extends over 11 amino acids. The CDR3 here is CSATSLETQYF. In DNA, the CDR3 is TGCAGTGCTACGTCACTAGAGACCCAGTACTTC.

DNA of the CDR3: TGCAGTGCGGCGACCTACGAGCAGTACTTC. Translating it yields CSAATYEQYF. The chain carries TRBV20-1 and TRBJ2-7, with no clear D. Trimming left V 6 bases short and J 2 bases short, with 5 bases between. This CDR3 region has 10 residues. Germline values: CDR1 DFQATT, CDR2 SNEGSKA (reference sequence).

The chain links TRBV11-2 to TRBJ1-4; no clear D. Germline CDR1 is SGHAT and CDR2 is FQNNGV. The CDR3 extends over 12 amino acids. The V and J ends lost 3 bases and 3 bases respectively, with 2 bases between them. CDR3 region: CASSFPNEKLFF. CDR3 DNA: TGTGCCAGCAGCTTTCCTAATGAAAAACTGTTTTTT.